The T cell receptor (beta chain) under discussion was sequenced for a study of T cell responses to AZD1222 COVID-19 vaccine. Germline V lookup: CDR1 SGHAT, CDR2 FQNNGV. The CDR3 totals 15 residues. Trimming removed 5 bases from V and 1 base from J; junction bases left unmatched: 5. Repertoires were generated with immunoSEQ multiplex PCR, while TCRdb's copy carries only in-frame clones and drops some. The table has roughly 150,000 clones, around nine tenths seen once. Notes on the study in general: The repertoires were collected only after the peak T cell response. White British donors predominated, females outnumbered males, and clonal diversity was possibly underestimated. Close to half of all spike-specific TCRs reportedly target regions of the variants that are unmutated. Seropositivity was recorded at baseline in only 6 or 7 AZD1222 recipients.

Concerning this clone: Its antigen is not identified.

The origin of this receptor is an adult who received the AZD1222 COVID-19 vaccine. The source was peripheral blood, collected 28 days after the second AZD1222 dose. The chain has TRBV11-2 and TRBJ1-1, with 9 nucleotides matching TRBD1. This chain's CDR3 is CASSLRTGANTEAFF. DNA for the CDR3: TGTGCCAGCAGCCTTCGGACAGGGGCGAACACTGAAGCTTTCTTT.